This T cell receptor (beta chain) was captured by sequencing in a study of OX40 agonist ivuxolimab in advanced cancers. The study, taken as a whole, reports: Some patients who did not respond also had low normalized T-cell clonal expansion.

Repertoires were generated with immunoSEQ multiplex PCR, while TCRdb's copy carries only in-frame clones and drops some. The data hold tens of thousands of clones, with 92% observed a single time. Details on this clone: Its antigen is unidentified.

The sequencing here drew on CD4+ or CD8+ T cells sorted from blood, taken in a trial of the OX40 agonist ivuxolimab. This receptor was obtained from an adult with an advanced solid tumor such as melanoma, head and neck, liver or kidney cancer.

In DNA form, the CDR3 reads TGTGCCAGCAGCTTAGCGGCTTGGGGGGGCGTGGGTGGCTACACCTTC. Its protein is CASSLAAWGGVGGYTF. This chain connects TRBV7-2 to TRBJ1-2, with D possibly TRBD1 on 6 matching bases. The ends were cut back, 0 bases at V and 7 bases at J, with 18 bases in the middle. The V gene's germline CDR1 is SGHTA and CDR2 FQGNSA. The CDR3 length is 16 residues.